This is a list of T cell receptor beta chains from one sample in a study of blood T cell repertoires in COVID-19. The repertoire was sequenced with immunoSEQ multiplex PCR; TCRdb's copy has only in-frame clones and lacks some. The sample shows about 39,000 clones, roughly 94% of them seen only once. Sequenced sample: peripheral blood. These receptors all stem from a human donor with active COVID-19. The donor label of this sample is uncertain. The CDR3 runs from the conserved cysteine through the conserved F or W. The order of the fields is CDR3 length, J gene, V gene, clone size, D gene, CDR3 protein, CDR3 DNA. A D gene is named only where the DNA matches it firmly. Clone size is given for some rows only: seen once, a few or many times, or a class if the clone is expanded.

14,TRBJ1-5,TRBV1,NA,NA,CTSSQWTVYQPQHF,TGCACCAGCAGCCAGTGGACAGTCTATCAGCCCCAGCATTTT
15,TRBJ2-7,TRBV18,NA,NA,CASSPGAGTAYEQYF,TGTGCCAGCTCACCAGGGGCAGGGACTGCCTACGAGCAGTACTTC
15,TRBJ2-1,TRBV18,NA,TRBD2,CASSPGMTGGGEQFF,TGTGCCAGCTCACCAGGGATGACGGGCGGGGGTGAGCAGTTCTTC
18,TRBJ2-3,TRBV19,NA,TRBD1,CASSKPAKTGTRTDTQYF,TGTGCCAGTAGTAAGCCCGCCAAGACAGGGACCCGCACAGATACGCAGTATTTT
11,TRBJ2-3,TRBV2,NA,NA,CASSDQNTQYF,TGTGCCAGCAGTGATCAGAATACGCAGTATTTT
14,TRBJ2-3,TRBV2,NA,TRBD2,CASTSGSGADTQYF,TGTGCCAGCACTAGCGGGAGCGGGGCAGATACGCAGTATTTT
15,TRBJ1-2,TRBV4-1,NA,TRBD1,CASSQPSGQGYGYTF,TGCGCCAGCAGCCAACCCTCGGGACAGGGCTATGGCTACACCTTC
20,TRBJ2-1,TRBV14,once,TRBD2,CASSPFLGRTSGSQDNEQFF,TGTGCCAGCAGCCCATTTCTGGGCCGGACTAGCGGGAGTCAAGACAATGAGCAGTTCTTC
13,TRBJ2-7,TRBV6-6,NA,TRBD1,CASSRDRVYEQYF,TGTGCCAGCAGCCGGGACAGGGTATACGAGCAGTACTTC
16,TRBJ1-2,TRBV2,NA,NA,CASSEMQGGTNYGYTF,TGTGCCAGCAGTGAAATGCAGGGAGGAACTAACTATGGCTACACCTTC
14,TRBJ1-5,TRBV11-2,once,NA,CASSRSGGLQPQHF,TGTGCCAGCAGCCGATCCGGGGGGCTTCAGCCCCAGCATTTT
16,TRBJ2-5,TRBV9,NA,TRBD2,CASSVASGVGWETQYF,TGTGCCAGCAGCGTAGCTAGCGGGGTTGGTTGGGAGACCCAGTACTTC
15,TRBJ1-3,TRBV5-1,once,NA,CASSFGEGSGNTIYF,TGCGCCAGCAGCTTCGGGGAGGGCTCTGGAAACACCATATATTTT
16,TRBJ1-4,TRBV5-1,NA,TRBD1,CASSSGGAGTNEKLFF,TGCGCCAGCAGTTCAGGGGGCGCAGGAACTAATGAAAAACTGTTTTTT
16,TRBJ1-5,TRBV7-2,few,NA,CASSLLVGASNQPQHF,TGTGCCAGCAGCTTATTAGTAGGGGCCAGCAATCAGCCCCAGCATTTT